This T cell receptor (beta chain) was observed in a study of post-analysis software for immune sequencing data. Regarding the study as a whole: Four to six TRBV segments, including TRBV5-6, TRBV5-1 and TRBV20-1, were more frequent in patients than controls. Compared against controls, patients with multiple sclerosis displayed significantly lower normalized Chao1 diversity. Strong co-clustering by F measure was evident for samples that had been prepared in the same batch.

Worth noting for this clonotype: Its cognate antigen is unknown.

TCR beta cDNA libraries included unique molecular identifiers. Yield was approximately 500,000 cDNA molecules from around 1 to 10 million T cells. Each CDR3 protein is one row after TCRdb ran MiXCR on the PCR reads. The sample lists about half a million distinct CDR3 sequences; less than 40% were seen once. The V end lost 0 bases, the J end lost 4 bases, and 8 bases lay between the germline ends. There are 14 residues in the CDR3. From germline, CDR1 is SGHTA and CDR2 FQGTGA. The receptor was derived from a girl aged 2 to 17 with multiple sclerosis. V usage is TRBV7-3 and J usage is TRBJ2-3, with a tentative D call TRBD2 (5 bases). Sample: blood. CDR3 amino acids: CASSLTFSADTQYF. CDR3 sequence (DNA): TGTGCCAGCAGCTTAACCTTTAGCGCAGATACGCAGTATTTT.